This entry lists 20 T cell receptor beta chains sequenced from one sample in a study of T cells after yellow fever vaccination. TCRdb re-called the 5' RACE reads with MiXCR, one entry per CDR3 protein. The table shows tens of thousands of distinct CDR3 sequences, with over 7.5% occurring only once. The sequenced sample was CD8+ T cells sorted from PBMCs, obtained on the day of the yellow fever booster vaccination. These receptors all stem from a man in his thirties or forties who received the YFV17D yellow fever vaccine.

The sample holds a few counts of this clonotype. The rearrangement joins TRBV30 to TRBJ2-7, with D maybe TRBD2 (6 bases). The CDR3 totals 12 residues. CDR1 and CDR2 (germline): GTSNPN, SVGIG (reference sequence). Trimming cost V 2 bases and J 6 bases, with 11 bases left between them. CDR3 sequence: CAWSPGTFEQYF. CDR3 DNA: TGTGCCTGGAGTCCCGGGACTTTCGAGCAGTACTTC. Together with reference TRBV30 and TRBJ2-7, the CDR3 gives the full variable domain: SQTIHQWPATLVQPVGSPLSLECTVEGTSNPNLYWYRQAAGRGLQLLFYSVGIGQISSEVPQNLSASRPQDRQFILSSKKLLLSDSGFYLCAWSPGTFEQYFGPGTRLTVT.

The chain joins TRBV7-9 to TRBJ2-3; possible D gene TRBD1, 6 bases. The germline V gene has CDR1 SEHNR and CDR2 FQNEAQ (reference sequence). The CDR3 has 14 residues. Trimming stripped 5 bases from V and 1 base from J, with 10 bases between. Here the CDR3 reads CASSARTGTDTQYF. As DNA, the CDR3 is TGTGCCAGCAGCGCTAGGACAGGCACAGATACGCAGTATTTT.

This clonotype was recorded a few times. The rearrangement uses TRBV13 and TRBJ1-1; no definite D call. The CDR3 contains 15 residues. The V gene lost 5 bases and the J gene lost 2 bases, with 15 bases spanning the gap. Germline CDR1 reads PRHDT; CDR2 reads FYEKMQ (reference sequence). The CDR3 sequence: CASSLRGVSNTEAFF. In DNA, the CDR3 is TGTGCCAGCAGCCTCCGTGGCGTCTCTAACACTGAAGCTTTCTTT. Full variable domain (rest looked up from reference TRBV13 and TRBJ1-1): AAGVIQSPRHLIKEKRETATLKCYPIPRHDTVYWYQQGPGQDPQFLISFYEKMQSDKGSIPDRFSAQQFSDYHSELNMSSLELGDSALYFCASSLRGVSNTEAFFGQGTRLTVV.

Only a few counts were recorded for this clonotype. The rearrangement uses TRBV29-1 and TRBJ2-1; D is possibly TRBD1 (6 bases). The ends were cut back, 3 bases at V and 5 bases at J, with 14 bases in the middle. Germline lookup yields CDR1 SQVTM and CDR2 ANQGSEA. CDR3 length: 14 residues. The CDR3 region has the DNA TGCAGCGTTGACAAACAGGGAATAAACAATGAGCAGTTCTTC. The encoded protein is CSVDKQGINNEQFF.

This clonotype has at least ten counts. The gene calls are TRBV25-1 and TRBJ2-5; D remains ambiguous. The length of the CDR3 is 12 residues. Trimming took 2 bases from V and 6 from J, leaving 7 bases between them. Germline V lookup: CDR1 MGHDK, CDR2 SYGVNS. CDR3 loop: CASSETGKTQYF. CDR3 DNA: TGTGCCAGCAGTGAAACTGGGAAGACCCAGTACTTC.

The chain couples TRBV3-1 to TRBJ2-7; tentatively, D is TRBD2 (6 bases). The CDR3 has 14 residues. Germline CDR1 reads LGHDT; CDR2 reads YNNKEL (reference sequence). Trimming shortened V by 1 base and J by 4 bases, and 11 bases separated the two germline ends. CDR3 bases: TGTGCCAGCAGCCAAGTAGGGAGGAAATACGAGCAGTACTTC. Its protein product is CASSQVGRKYEQYF.

This clonotype was counted between two and nine times. The chain joins TRBV7-9 to TRBJ1-4, with TRBD1 matching 7 bases. V lost 7 bases and J lost 8; bases outside the gene matches: 10. The V gene's germline CDR1 is SEHNR and CDR2 FQNEAQ (reference sequence). The CDR3 is 14 residues long. The CDR3 is CASTYDREGEKLFF. In DNA, the CDR3 is TGTGCCAGCACCTACGACAGGGAGGGCGAAAAACTGTTTTTT. Full variable domain (remainder filled in from reference TRBV7-9 and TRBJ1-4): DTGVSQNPRHKITKRGQNVTFRCDPISEHNRLYWYRQTLGQGPEFLTYFQNEAQLEKSRLLSDRFSAERPKGSFSTLEIQRTEQGDSAMYLCASTYDREGEKLFFGSGTQLSVL.

This clonotype was counted ten times or more. The genes are TRBV6-5 and TRBJ2-7, with 8 bases fitting TRBD2. V was clipped by 0 bases and J by 3 bases; unmatched bases: 4. Germline V gene lookup returns CDR1 MNHEY and CDR2 SVGAGI. The CDR3 totals 15 residues. In nucleotides, the CDR3 is TGTGCCAGCAGTTACTCGACCACTAGCGGCTACGAGCAGTACTTC. Translated: CASSYSTTSGYEQYF.

In its sample, this clonotype was seen a few times. The chain couples TRBV6-2 or TRBV6-3 to TRBJ2-2, with D possibly matching TRBD2 (6 bases). This CDR3 region has 14 residues. V shed 6 bases and J shed 0 bases, with 8 bases lying between them. CDR1 MNHEY and CDR2 SVGEGT come from the germline V gene. CDR3 coding DNA: TGTGCCAGCAGGGGACTGTCGAACACCGGGGAGCTGTTTTTT. It specifies CASRGLSNTGELFF.

This clonotype has a handful of counts. The chain is built from TRBV6-5 and TRBJ1-3; D remains ambiguous. The CDR3 spans 15 residues. V was trimmed by 4 bases and J by 3 bases, leaving 13 bases between them. Germline V gives CDR1 MNHEY, CDR2 SVGAGI. CDR3 DNA sequence: TGTGCCAGCAGTTCACCTGAGGTGTTTGGAAACACCATATATTTT. Its translation is CASSSPEVFGNTIYF.

V usage is TRBV12-3 or TRBV12-4 and J usage is TRBJ1-5; D unresolved. The CDR3 runs to 11 residues. V lost 3 bases to trimming and J lost 7 bases, with 4 bases between them. The CDR3 DNA follows: TGTGCCAGCAGTTTTGGGCAGCCCCAGCATTTT. Translating gives CASSFGQPQHF.

This clonotype has only a few counts. This chain joins TRBV20-1 and TRBJ2-3; 11 bases align to TRBD2. The length of the CDR3 is 14 residues. Unmatched junction bases numbered 4, after V lost 6 bases and J lost 2 bases. CDR1 is DFQATT and CDR2 is SNEGSKA in the germline V gene (reference sequence). The CDR3 sequence: CSARLAGTTDTQYF. The DNA for the CDR3 is TGCAGTGCCAGACTAGCGGGGACCACAGATACGCAGTATTTT.

In its sample, this clonotype was seen many times. The V call is TRBV6-2 or TRBV6-3, the J call TRBJ2-1; a possible D gene is TRBD2 (5 bases). The germline CDR1 and CDR2 sequences are MNHEY and SVGEGT. V was clipped by 6 bases and J by 2 bases, with 11 bases between them. This CDR3 is built from 14 residues. Here the CDR3 reads CASSPGGTYNEQFF. As DNA, the CDR3 is TGTGCCAGCAGCCCCGGAGGTACCTACAATGAGCAGTTCTTC.

The rearrangement links TRBV5-1 to TRBJ2-7; tentatively, D is TRBD1 (5 bases). CDR1 is SGHRS and CDR2 is YFSETQ in the germline V gene. There are 16 residues in the CDR3. V was trimmed by 5 bases and J by 4 bases, leaving 22 bases between them. CDR3 coding DNA: TGCGCCAGCAGACCTTACCAGGGAAATTCCGAATACGAGCAGTACTTC. Encoded protein: CASRPYQGNSEYEQYF.

The CDR3 here is CASSGLGGVNEQFF. CDR3 DNA: TGTGCCAGCAGTGGTTTGGGGGGAGTGAATGAGCAGTTCTTC. This chain links TRBV25-1 with TRBJ2-1; the D gene is possibly TRBD2 (6 bases). V was shortened by 4 bases and J by 7 bases, with 14 bases between the two germline ends. Per the germline V gene, CDR1 is MGHDK and CDR2 is SYGVNS. This CDR3 region has 14 residues. Complete variable domain (other parts from reference TRBV25-1 and TRBJ2-1): EADIYQTPRYLVIGTGKKITLECSQTMGHDKMYWYQQDPGMELHLIHYSYGVNSTEKGDLSSESTVSRIRTEHFPLTLESARPSHTSQYLCASSGLGGVNEQFFGPGTRLTVL.

This clonotype turned up a few times. The V call is TRBV13, the J call TRBJ2-5, with TRBD2 as a possible D gene (5 bases). Germline loops: CDR1 PRHDT, CDR2 FYEKMQ (reference sequence). V lost 6 bases and J lost 1, with 18 bases in between. The length of the CDR3 is 16 residues. DNA of the CDR3: TGTGCCAGCAGTTCTAAGGCTCGAGCGGCCCAAGAGACCCAGTACTTC. Its protein product is CASSSKARAAQETQYF.

This clonotype was detected a few times. The chain is built from TRBV27 and TRBJ2-5; D remains ambiguous. Germline assignment: CDR1 MNHEY and CDR2 SMNVEV (reference sequence). The V end was cut by 2 bases, the J end by 2 bases, with 9 bases between. The CDR3 has 14 amino acids. CDR3 DNA sequence: TGTGCCAGCAGTTTAGTTGGCAGTCAAGAGACCCAGTACTTC. It specifies CASSLVGSQETQYF.

This clonotype has a count of ten or more. The rearrangement uses TRBV9 and TRBJ2-7; D is unclear. The CDR3 is 12 residues long. The germline V gene has CDR1 SGDLS and CDR2 YYNGEE. V was pared by 2 bases and J by 9 bases, with 12 bases between. CDR3 sequence reads: CASSVDGRGQYF. CDR3 bases: TGTGCCAGCAGCGTCGACGGTCGAGGGCAGTACTTC. Full variable domain (remainder filled in from reference TRBV9 and TRBJ2-7): DSGVTQTPKHLITATGQRVTLRCSPRSGDLSVYWYQQSLDQGLQFLIQYYNGEERAKGNILERFSAQQFPDLHSELNLSSLELGDSALYFCASSVDGRGQYFGPGTRLTVT.

This sequence joins TRBV20-1 and TRBJ2-5, with D perhaps TRBD2 (8 bases). Between the trimmed V and J ends, which lost 3 bases and 7 bases, there was a span of 18 bases. CDR3 length: 14 amino acids. In germline, CDR1 is DFQATT, CDR2 SNEGSKA (reference sequence). CDR3 residues: CSASRGREEGTQYF. The CDR3 DNA reads TGCAGTGCTAGTAGGGGGCGGGAGGAAGGGACCCAGTACTTC.

This clonotype was seen at least ten times. The chain employs TRBV7-8 and TRBJ2-7; D is uncertain. With 0 bases removed from V and 3 bases from J, the gap between germline ends came to 6 bases. Looked up from germline, CDR1 is SGHVS and CDR2 is FQNEAQ. CDR3 size: 13 residues. The CDR3 is CASSLAPGYEQYF. The CDR3 DNA reads TGTGCCAGCAGCTTAGCGCCGGGCTACGAGCAGTACTTC.